Following are 15 T cell receptor beta chains from one sample sequenced in a study of patients and donors after allogeneic stem cell transplantation (dated by TCRdb to about 2020). The library relied on RT-PCR. For sequencing, a NextSeq 550 was employed. TCRdb itself trimmed the public reads at Q25 with fastp, ran MiXCR and retained productive beta chains. Identical CDR3 proteins give one entry, which carries the most common genes and DNA. This sample lists roughly 940,000 distinct CDR3 sequences; over 15% were detected once. The ten largest clonotypes hold around 6% of the sample. The sequencing input was blood, either unsorted or a sorted T cell fraction (not recorded which). These receptors were obtained from a human donor who was either an allogeneic HSCT recipient or a stem cell or donor lymphocyte infusion donor (not recorded which). It is not recorded whose cells these are; they may come from a transplant donor.

The chain uses TRBV6-1 and TRBJ2-3; perhaps TRBD2 as D (6 bases). The V gene lost 7 bases and the J gene lost 2 bases, with 10 bases spanning the gap. There are 13 residues in the CDR3. The germline V gene encodes CDR1 MNHNS and CDR2 SASEGT. CDR3 residues: CASNRGTTDTQYF. In DNA, the CDR3 is TGTGCCAGCAATCGCGGGACCACAGATACGCAGTATTTT.

V and J are TRBV20-1 and TRBJ2-7, with 11 positions matching TRBD2. This CDR3 has 16 amino acids. Germline V gives CDR1 DFQATT, CDR2 SNEGSKA (reference sequence). V trimming: 3 bases; J trimming: 2 bases; junction bases outside the gene matches: 9. The CDR3 loop reads CSASESGTSGTYEQYF. As DNA, the CDR3 is TGCAGTGCTAGCGAAAGTGGGACTAGCGGTACCTACGAGCAGTACTTC.

The CDR3 bases are TGCGCCAGCAGCCCTGGGAGGAGGGAGGCCCACTATGGCTACACCTTC. Translated: CASSPGRREAHYGYTF. The chain employs TRBV5-1 and TRBJ1-2; D unclear. The ends were cut back, 4 bases at V and 3 bases at J, with 19 bases in the middle. The length of the CDR3 is 16 residues. Germline lookup yields CDR1 SGHRS and CDR2 YFSETQ. Together with reference TRBV5-1 and TRBJ1-2, the CDR3 gives the full variable domain: KAGVTQTPRYLIKTRGQQVTLSCSPISGHRSVSWYQQTPGQGLQFLFEYFSETQRNKGNFPGRFSGRQFSNSRSEMNVSTLELGDSALYLCASSPGRREAHYGYTFGSGTRLTVV.

The chain is built from TRBV12-3 or TRBV12-4 and TRBJ1-1; D unclear. Trimming cost V 6 bases and J 1 base, with 9 bases left between them. The CDR3 is 13 residues long. The CDR3 DNA follows: TGTGCCAGCAGACTCGACTGGAACACTGAAGCTTTCTTT. It yields the protein CASRLDWNTEAFF.

The table lists this clonotype with a few counts. The chain links TRBV7-2 to TRBJ1-5; no clear D. The length of the CDR3 is 14 residues. The germline gives CDR1 SGHTA, CDR2 FQGNSA. CDR3 residues: CVWVGRVSNQPQHF. The CDR3 DNA reads as TGTGTGTGGGTTGGTCGGGTTAGCAATCAGCCCCAGCATTTT.

This chain uses TRBV27 with TRBJ1-1, with D perhaps matching TRBD1 (5 bases). The CDR3 is 14 amino acids. Germline values: CDR1 MNHEY, CDR2 SMNVEV (reference sequence). Between the trimmed V and J ends, which lost 6 bases and 5 bases, there was a span of 16 bases. DNA for the CDR3: TGTGCCAGCAGGCCGCAGGGAGGATGGACTGAAGCTTTCTTT. It is translated as CASRPQGGWTEAFF.

This CDR3 reads CSAPDRDYGYTF. The CDR3, as DNA: TGCAGTGCTCCCGACAGGGACTATGGCTACACCTTC. The rearrangement uses TRBV20-1 and TRBJ1-2; 7 nucleotides line up with TRBD1. This CDR3 is 12 amino acids long. J gave up 3 bases and V 5 bases, and 3 bases lay outside the gene matches. Germline V CDR1 and CDR2: DFQATT, SNEGSKA (reference sequence).

This clonotype was found a few times. This chain links TRBV5-6 with TRBJ2-7; 9 nucleotides align to TRBD2. The germline CDR1 and CDR2 sequences are SGHDT and YYEEEE. The V gene end was trimmed by 2 bases and the J gene end by 5 bases; junction bases not matched to a gene: 8. This CDR3 spans 15 amino acids. CDR3 residues: CASSLGLAGPDEQYF. The CDR3 DNA follows: TGTGCCAGCAGCTTAGGGCTAGCGGGACCCGACGAGCAGTACTTC. Full variable domain (missing parts from reference TRBV5-6 and TRBJ2-7): DAGVTQSPTHLIKTRGQQVTLRCSPKSGHDTVSWYQQALGQGPQFIFQYYEEEERQRGNFPDRFSGHQFPNYSSELNVNALLLGDSALYLCASSLGLAGPDEQYFGPGTRLTVT.

This clonotype was observed a handful of times. V usage is TRBV3-1 and J usage is TRBJ2-7; 7 nucleotides align to TRBD2. This CDR3 region has 17 residues. The V and J ends lost 0 bases and 0 bases, in that order; junction bases with no gene match: 8. Germline V lookup: CDR1 LGHDT, CDR2 YNNKEL (reference sequence). For the CDR3, the DNA is TGTGCCAGCAGCCAAGATATATGGGGGACTACCTCCTACGAGCAGTACTTC. Amino acid sequence: CASSQDIWGTTSYEQYF.

This clonotype turned up a few times. V usage is TRBV20-1 and J usage is TRBJ2-7; 8 bases are shared with TRBD2. The CDR3 length is 13 residues. J was trimmed by 5 bases and V by 6 bases; bases with no gene match: 9. Germline CDR1 DFQATT, CDR2 SNEGSKA (reference sequence). CDR3 in DNA: TGCAGTGCCAGTCGGGTAGCGGGGAACGAGCAGTACTTC. It yields the protein CSASRVAGNEQYF.

There are a few counts of this clonotype. J is TRBJ1-1 and V is TRBV19; no definite D call. Trimming shortened V by 3 bases and J by 0 bases, and 11 bases separated the two germline ends. CDR3 size: 15 residues. Germline assignment: CDR1 LNHDA and CDR2 SQIVND (reference sequence). CDR3 sequence reads: CASSILAGMNTEAFF. The CDR3 DNA follows: TGTGCCAGTAGTATCTTGGCGGGGATGAACACTGAAGCTTTCTTT. Full variable domain (missing parts from reference TRBV19 and TRBJ1-1): DGGITQSPKYLFRKEGQNVTLSCEQNLNHDAMYWYRQDPGQGLRLIYYSQIVNDFQKGDIAEGYSVSREKKESFPLTVTSAQKNPTAFYLCASSILAGMNTEAFFGQGTRLTVV.

The chain uses TRBV25-1 and TRBJ1-2, with 7 bases fitting TRBD1. CDR3 length equals 13 residues. J lost 5 bases, V lost 3 bases, and 3 bases had no gene match. The germline V gene has CDR1 MGHDK and CDR2 SYGVNS. CDR3 coding DNA: TGTGCCAGCAGTGAGACAGGGAAATATGGCTACACCTTC. Protein: CASSETGKYGYTF.

This clonotype occurred a few times. This sequence joins TRBV24-1 and TRBJ1-2, with 8 bases fitting TRBD1. Germline V gene data show CDR1 as KGHDR and CDR2 as SFDVKD. The CDR3 is 15 amino acids. V trimming: 4 bases; J trimming: 4 bases; junction bases outside the gene matches: 7. The DNA of the CDR3 is TGTGCCACCAGTGACCGGACAGGGACATCCTATGGCTACACCTTC. It codes for CATSDRTGTSYGYTF.

The chain joins TRBV20-1 to TRBJ2-1; D gene ambiguous. The V gene lost 2 bases and the J gene lost 7 bases, with 9 bases spanning the gap. The CDR3 contains 12 residues. The germline gives CDR1 DFQATT, CDR2 SNEGSKA (reference sequence). The CDR3 DNA follows: TGCAGTGCTAGACTCCAGGCGAATGAGCAGTTCTTC. It translates to CSARLQANEQFF.

V and J are TRBV5-6 and TRBJ2-1; maybe TRBD2 (7 bases). This CDR3 is 16 amino acids long. Germline V gene lookup returns CDR1 SGHDT and CDR2 YYEEEE. V lost 0 bases and J lost 5, with 15 bases in between. CDR3 nucleotide sequence: TGTGCCAGCAGCTTGGTTCAGGGGAGGGAGGACAATGAGCAGTTCTTC. Protein product: CASSLVQGREDNEQFF.